What follows are 9 T cell receptor beta chains derived from one specimen sequenced in a study of memory CD4+ T cells and cytomegalovirus serostatus. Libraries were prepared by immunoSEQ multiplex PCR; TCRdb keeps only in-frame clonotypes and omits some of them. The sample records tens of thousands of clones, more than 65% being singletons. The sort gate was single viable CD3+CD4+CD8-CD45RO+ cells for memory CD4+ T cells. Sequencing used memory CD4+ T cells from blood. These TCRs come from an adult in good health and CMV-seronegative.

The rearrangement links TRBV30 to TRBJ2-2; D is tentatively TRBD1 or TRBD2 (5 bases each). The CDR3 is made up of 15 amino acids. Trimming removed 0 bases at V and 4 bases at J, with 12 bases between. Germline lookup yields CDR1 GTSNPN and CDR2 SVGIG (reference sequence). The CDR3 is CAWSVWDRSTGELFF. CDR3 nucleotide sequence: TGTGCCTGGAGTGTATGGGACCGTTCCACCGGGGAGCTGTTTTTT.

The table lists this clone with a count of one. The chain has TRBV18 and TRBJ1-1; the D is unclear. The length of the CDR3 is 14 residues. Trimming pared 3 bases from V and 0 bases from J, leaving 8 bases between. The germline gives CDR1 KGHSH, CDR2 LQKENI. The CDR3 region is CASSPDAMNTEAFF. CDR3 nucleotide sequence: TGTGCCAGCTCACCGGATGCAATGAACACTGAAGCTTTCTTT.

V is TRBV2 and J is TRBJ1-5; possibly TRBD1 for D (6 bases). The CDR3 length is 15 residues. From germline, CDR1 is SNHLY and CDR2 FYNNEI. Trimming removed 6 bases at V and 0 bases at J, with 12 bases between. The CDR3 loop reads CASRTGWNSNQPQHF. The CDR3 nucleotides are TGTGCCAGCAGGACAGGTTGGAATAGCAATCAGCCCCAGCATTTT.

The CDR3 loop reads CASSSWQGRGGYTF. CDR3 DNA sequence: TGTGCCAGCAGTTCTTGGCAGGGGCGGGGTGGCTACACCTTC. J is TRBJ1-2 and V is TRBV6-5, with D perhaps matching TRBD1 (6 bases). CDR1 and CDR2 from the germline V gene are MNHEY and SVGAGI. There are 14 residues in the CDR3. Trimming shortened V by 4 bases and J by 7 bases, and 16 bases separated the two germline ends.

The chain couples TRBV18 to TRBJ1-1; 9 nucleotides line up with TRBD1. The CDR3 is made up of 13 amino acids. Trimming at V came to 3 bases and at J to 11 bases, leaving 7 bases not matched to a gene. Germline CDR1 is KGHSH and CDR2 is LQKENI. Here the CDR3 DNA reads TGTGCCAGCTCACCGGGACAGGGCGAAGGGGCTTTCTTT. This gives the protein CASSPGQGEGAFF.

The chain links TRBV7-8 to TRBJ1-1; D possibly corresponds to TRBD1 (5 bases). Germline V gene sequence: CDR1 SGHVS, CDR2 FQNEAQ. Trimming left V 7 bases short and J 5 bases short, with 20 bases between. This CDR3 comprises 15 residues. The CDR3 protein is CASITGVGAGTEAFF. The CDR3 region has the DNA TGTGCCAGCATCACGGGGGTAGGGGCGGGGACTGAAGCTTTCTTT.

V usage is TRBV6-5 and J usage is TRBJ1-6; tentatively, D is TRBD1 (5 bases). From germline, CDR1 is MNHEY and CDR2 SVGAGI. V was shortened by 0 bases and J by 9 bases, with 6 bases between the two germline ends. The CDR3 runs 13 residues. The CDR3 DNA follows: TGTGCCAGCAGTTACTCGAGGGGTTCACCCCTCCACTTT. The encoded protein is CASSYSRGSPLHF.

The CDR3 region is CASSQRAARRDYGYTF. CDR3 DNA: TGTGCCAGCTCACAACGGGCTGCCAGGAGAGACTATGGCTACACCTTC. The chain joins TRBV18 to TRBJ1-2; D unclear. Per the germline V gene, CDR1 is KGHSH and CDR2 is LQKENI. This CDR3 comprises 16 residues. Trimming pared 4 bases from V and 3 bases from J, leaving 18 bases between.

The chain carries TRBV19 and TRBJ1-3; D is unclear. V shed 8 bases and J shed 4 bases, with 12 bases lying between them. Germline assignment: CDR1 LNHDA and CDR2 SQIVND (reference sequence). The CDR3 length is 13 residues. The CDR3 spells CASEQGSGNTIYF. The CDR3, as DNA: TGTGCCAGTGAACAAGGTTCGGGAAACACCATATATTTT. The variable domain in full, completed from reference TRBV19 and TRBJ1-3, reads DGGITQSPKYLFRKEGQNVTLSCEQNLNHDAMYWYRQDPGQGLRLIYYSQIVNDFQKGDIAEGYSVSREKKESFPLTVTSAQKNPTAFYLCASEQGSGNTIYFGEGSWLTVV.